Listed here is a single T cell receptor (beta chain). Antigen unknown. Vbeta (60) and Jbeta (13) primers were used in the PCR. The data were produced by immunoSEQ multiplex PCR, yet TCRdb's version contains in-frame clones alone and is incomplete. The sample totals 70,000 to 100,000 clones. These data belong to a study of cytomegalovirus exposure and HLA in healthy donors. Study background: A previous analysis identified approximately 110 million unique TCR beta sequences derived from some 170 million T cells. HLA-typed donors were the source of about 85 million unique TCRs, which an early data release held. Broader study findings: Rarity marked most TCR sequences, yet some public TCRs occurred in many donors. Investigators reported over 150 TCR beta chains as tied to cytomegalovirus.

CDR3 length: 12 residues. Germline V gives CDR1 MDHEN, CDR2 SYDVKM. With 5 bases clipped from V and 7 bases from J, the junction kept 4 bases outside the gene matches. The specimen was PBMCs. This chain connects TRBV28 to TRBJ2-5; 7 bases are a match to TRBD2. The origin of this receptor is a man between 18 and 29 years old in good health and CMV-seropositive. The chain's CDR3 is CASSRGGGTQYF. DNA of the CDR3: TGTGCCAGCAGTCGGGGCGGGGGGACCCAGTACTTC.